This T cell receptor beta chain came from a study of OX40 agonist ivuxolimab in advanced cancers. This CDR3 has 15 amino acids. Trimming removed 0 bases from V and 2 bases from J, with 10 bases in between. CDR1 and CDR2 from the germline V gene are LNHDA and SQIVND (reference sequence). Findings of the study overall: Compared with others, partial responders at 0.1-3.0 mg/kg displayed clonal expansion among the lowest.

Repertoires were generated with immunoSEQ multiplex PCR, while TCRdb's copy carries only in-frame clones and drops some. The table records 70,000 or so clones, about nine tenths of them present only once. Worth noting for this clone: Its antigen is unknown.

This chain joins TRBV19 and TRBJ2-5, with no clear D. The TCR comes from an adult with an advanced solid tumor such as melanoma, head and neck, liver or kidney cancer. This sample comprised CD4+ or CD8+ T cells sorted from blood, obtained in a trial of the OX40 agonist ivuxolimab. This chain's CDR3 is CASSIDKGPQETQYF. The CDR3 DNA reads TGTGCCAGTAGTATAGATAAAGGACCTCAAGAGACCCAGTACTTC.